This T cell receptor (beta chain) was recorded in a study of shared clonotypes between healthy human individuals. Study results and caveats: A handful of donors showed sharing of 4.5% to 5% of naive CD4 clonotypes.

CDR3 size: 14 residues. The germline V and J ends were trimmed by 2 bases and 3 bases, with 8 bases remaining between them. The germline CDR1 and CDR2 sequences are SGHTA and FQGNSA. Study processing details: Filtering differed, since immunoSEQ gave only junction sequences and no quality scores. Some clones are missing from TCRdb's copy, which holds only in-frame ones; the method was immunoSEQ multiplex PCR. For V, J and clone size, that table is used; D and trimming come from the DNA. The sample includes roughly 2.2 million clones, more than 80% of them seen just once. In the case of this clone: Its antigen remains unidentified.

The chain uses TRBV7-2 and TRBJ1-5; no clear D gene. The clonotype comes from a young man in good health. Some clones in this sample may be carry-over from other donors' samples. The sample consisted of naive CD4+ T cells from PBMCs. Subset in this sample: CD45RA+ positively selected. CDR3 region: CASSLLGINQPQHF. DNA of the CDR3: TGTGCCAGCAGCTTACTGGGAATCAATCAGCCCCAGCATTTT.